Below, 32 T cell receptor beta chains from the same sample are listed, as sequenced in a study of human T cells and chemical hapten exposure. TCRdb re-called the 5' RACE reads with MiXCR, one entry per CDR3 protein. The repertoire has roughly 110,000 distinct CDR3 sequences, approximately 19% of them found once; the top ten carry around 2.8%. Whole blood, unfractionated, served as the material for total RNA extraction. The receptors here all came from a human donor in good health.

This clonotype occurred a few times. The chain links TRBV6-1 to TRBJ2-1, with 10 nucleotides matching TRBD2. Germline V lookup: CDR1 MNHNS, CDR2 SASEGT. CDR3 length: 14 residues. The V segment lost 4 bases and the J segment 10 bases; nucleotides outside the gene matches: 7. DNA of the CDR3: TGTGCCAGCAGTGCTCTAGCGGGAGCGGGGGAGCAGTTCTTC. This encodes CASSALAGAGEQFF.

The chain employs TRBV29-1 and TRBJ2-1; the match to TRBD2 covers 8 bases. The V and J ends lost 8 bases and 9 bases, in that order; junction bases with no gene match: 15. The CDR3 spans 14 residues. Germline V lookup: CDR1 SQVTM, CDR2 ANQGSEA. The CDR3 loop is CSLTRRREAGEQFF. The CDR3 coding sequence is TGCAGCCTCACCCGACGGCGGGAGGCCGGTGAGCAGTTCTTC.

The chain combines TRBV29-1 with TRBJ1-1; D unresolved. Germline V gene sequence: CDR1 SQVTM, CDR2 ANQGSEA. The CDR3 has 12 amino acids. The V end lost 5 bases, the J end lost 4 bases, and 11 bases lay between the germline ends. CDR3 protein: CSVLVLGTEAFF. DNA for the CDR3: TGCAGCGTTTTAGTCCTGGGCACTGAAGCTTTCTTT.

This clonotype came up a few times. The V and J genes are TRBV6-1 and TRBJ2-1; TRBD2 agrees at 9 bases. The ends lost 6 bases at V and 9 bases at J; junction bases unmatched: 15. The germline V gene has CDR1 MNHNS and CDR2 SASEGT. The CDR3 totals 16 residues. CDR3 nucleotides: TGTGCCAGCAGAACACCTCTGAATAGCGGGAGTGGTGAGCAGTTCTTC. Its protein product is CASRTPLNSGSGEQFF.

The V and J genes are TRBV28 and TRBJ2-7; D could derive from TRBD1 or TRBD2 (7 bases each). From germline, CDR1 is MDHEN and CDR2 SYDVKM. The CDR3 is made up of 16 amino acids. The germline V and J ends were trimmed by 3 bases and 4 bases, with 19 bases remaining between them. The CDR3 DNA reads TGTGCCAGCAGTTTCGGTGGAGGGCAGGGGGGGTACGAGCAGTACTTC. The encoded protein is CASSFGGGQGGYEQYF.

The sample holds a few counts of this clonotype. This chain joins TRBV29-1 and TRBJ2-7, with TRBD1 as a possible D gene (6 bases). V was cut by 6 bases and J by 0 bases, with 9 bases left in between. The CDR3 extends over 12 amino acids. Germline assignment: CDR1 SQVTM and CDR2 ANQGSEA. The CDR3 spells CSVRTVSYEQYF. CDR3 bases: TGCAGCGTACGGACAGTCTCCTACGAGCAGTACTTC.

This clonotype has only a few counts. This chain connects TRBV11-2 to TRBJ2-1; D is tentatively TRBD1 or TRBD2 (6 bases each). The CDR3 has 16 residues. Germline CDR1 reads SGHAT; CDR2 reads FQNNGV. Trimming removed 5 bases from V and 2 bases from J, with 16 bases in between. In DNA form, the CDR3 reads TGTGCCAGCAGCCTGACAGGACTAACCACCTACAATGAGCAGTTCTTC. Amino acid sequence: CASSLTGLTTYNEQFF.

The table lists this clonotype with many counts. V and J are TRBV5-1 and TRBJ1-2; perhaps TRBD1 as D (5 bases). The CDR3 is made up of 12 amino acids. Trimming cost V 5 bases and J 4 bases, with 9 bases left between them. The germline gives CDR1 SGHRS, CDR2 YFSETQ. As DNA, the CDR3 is TGCGCCAGCAGTTACAGGTCCTATGGCTACACCTTC. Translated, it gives CASSYRSYGYTF.

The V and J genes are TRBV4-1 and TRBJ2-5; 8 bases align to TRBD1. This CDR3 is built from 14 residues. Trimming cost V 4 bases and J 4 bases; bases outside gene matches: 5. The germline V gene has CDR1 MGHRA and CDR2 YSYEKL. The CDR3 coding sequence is TGCGCCAGCAGCCGCCCTGGACAGGGAGAGACCCAGTACTTC. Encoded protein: CASSRPGQGETQYF.

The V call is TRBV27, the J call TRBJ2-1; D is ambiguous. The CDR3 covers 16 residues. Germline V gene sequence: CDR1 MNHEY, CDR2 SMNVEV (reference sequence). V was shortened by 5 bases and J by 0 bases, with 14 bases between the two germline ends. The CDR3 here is CASSPRLDHSYNEQFF. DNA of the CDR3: TGTGCCAGCAGTCCCCGACTCGACCACTCCTACAATGAGCAGTTCTTC.

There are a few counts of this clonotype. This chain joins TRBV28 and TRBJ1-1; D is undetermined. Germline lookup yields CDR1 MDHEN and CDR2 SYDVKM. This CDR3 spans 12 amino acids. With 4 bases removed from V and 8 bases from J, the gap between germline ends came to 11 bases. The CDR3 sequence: CASSYGPPEAFF. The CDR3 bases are TGTGCCAGCAGTTATGGCCCTCCGGAAGCTTTCTTT.

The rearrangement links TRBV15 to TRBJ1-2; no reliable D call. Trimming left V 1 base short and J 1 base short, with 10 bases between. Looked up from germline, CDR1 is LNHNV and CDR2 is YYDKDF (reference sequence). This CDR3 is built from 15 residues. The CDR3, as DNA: TGTGCCACCAGCAGAGGAGGGCGGGTTAACTATGGCTACACCTTC. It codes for CATSRGGRVNYGYTF.

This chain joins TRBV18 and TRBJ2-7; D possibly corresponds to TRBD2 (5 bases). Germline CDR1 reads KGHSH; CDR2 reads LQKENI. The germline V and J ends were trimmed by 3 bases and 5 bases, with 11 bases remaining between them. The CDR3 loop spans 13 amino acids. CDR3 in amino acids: CASSPQLGDEQYF. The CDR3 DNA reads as TGTGCCAGCTCACCTCAGCTCGGGGACGAGCAGTACTTC.

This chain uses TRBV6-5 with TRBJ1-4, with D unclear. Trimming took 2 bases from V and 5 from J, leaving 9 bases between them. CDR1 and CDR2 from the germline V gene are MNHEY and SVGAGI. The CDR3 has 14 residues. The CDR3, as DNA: TGTGCCAGCAGTTACATCGGCTTAAATGAAAAACTGTTTTTT. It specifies CASSYIGLNEKLFF.

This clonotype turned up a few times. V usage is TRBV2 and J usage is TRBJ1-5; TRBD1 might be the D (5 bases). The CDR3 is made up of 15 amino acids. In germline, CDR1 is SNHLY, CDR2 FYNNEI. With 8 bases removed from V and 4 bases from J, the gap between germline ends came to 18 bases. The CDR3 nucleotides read TGTGCCAGCTGTAAGGACACCGGAGGGAATCAGCCCCAGCATTTT. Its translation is CASCKDTGGNQPQHF.

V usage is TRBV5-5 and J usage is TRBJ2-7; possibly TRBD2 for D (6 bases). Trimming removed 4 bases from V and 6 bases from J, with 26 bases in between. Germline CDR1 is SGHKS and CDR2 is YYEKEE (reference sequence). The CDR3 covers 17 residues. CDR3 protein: CASSVVDMGLQRGEQYF. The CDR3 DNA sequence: TGTGCCAGCAGCGTGGTAGATATGGGACTTCAGAGAGGCGAGCAGTACTTC. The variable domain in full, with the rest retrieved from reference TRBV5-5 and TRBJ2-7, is DAGVTQSPTHLIKTRGQQVTLRCSPISGHKSVSWYQQVLGQGPQFIFQYYEKEERGRGNFPDRFSARQFPNYSSELNVNALLLGDSALYLCASSVVDMGLQRGEQYFGPGTRLTVT.

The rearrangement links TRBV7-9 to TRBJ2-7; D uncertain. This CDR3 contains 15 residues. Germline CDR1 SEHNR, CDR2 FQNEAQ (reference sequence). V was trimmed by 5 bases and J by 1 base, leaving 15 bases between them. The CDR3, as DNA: TGTGCCAGCAGCCAACAGTCCAGACCTTCCTACGAGCAGTACTTC. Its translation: CASSQQSRPSYEQYF.

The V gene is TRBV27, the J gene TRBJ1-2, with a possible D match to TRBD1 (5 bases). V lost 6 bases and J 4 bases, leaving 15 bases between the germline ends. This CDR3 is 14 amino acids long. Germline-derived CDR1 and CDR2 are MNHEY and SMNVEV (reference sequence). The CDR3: CASRGTESFYGYTF. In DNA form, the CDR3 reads TGTGCCAGCAGAGGGACTGAAAGTTTCTATGGCTACACCTTC.

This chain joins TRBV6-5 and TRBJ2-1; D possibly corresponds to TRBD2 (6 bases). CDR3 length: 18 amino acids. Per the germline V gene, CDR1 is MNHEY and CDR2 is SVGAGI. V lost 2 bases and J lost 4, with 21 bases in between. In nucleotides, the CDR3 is TGTGCCAGCAGTTACCAGGGCGGGAAGGGCCCCTTTTACAATGAGCAGTTCTTC. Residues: CASSYQGGKGPFYNEQFF.

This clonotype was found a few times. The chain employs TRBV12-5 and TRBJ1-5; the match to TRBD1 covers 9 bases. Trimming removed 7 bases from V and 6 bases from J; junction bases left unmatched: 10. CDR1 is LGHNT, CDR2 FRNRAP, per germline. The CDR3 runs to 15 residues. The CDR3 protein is CASAGDREEGQPQHF. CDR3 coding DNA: TGTGCTAGTGCCGGGGACAGGGAAGAGGGTCAGCCCCAGCATTTT. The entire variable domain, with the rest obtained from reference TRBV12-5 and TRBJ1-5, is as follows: DARVTQTPRHKVTEMGQEVTMRCQPILGHNTVFWYRQTMMQGLELLAYFRNRAPLDDSGMPKDRFSAEMPDATLATLKIQPSEPRDSAVYFCASAGDREEGQPQHFGDGTRLSIL.

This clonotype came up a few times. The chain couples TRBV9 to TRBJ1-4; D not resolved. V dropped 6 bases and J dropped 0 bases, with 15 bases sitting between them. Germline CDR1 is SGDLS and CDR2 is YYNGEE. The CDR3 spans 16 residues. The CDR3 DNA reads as TGTGCCAGCACCCATGAGCCTGGAGCAACTAATGAAAAACTGTTTTTT. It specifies CASTHEPGATNEKLFF. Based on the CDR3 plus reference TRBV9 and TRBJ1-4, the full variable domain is DSGVTQTPKHLITATGQRVTLRCSPRSGDLSVYWYQQSLDQGLQFLIQYYNGEERAKGNILERFSAQQFPDLHSELNLSSLELGDSALYFCASTHEPGATNEKLFFGSGTQLSVL.

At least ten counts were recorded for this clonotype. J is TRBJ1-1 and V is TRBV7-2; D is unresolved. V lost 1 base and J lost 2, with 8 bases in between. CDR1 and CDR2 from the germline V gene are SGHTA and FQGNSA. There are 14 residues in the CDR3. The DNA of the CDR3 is TGTGCCAGCAGCTTAGAAGGAGATAACACTGAAGCTTTCTTT. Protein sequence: CASSLEGDNTEAFF. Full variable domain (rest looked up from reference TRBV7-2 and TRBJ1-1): GAGVSQSPSNKVTEKGKDVELRCDPISGHTALYWYRQSLGQGLEFLIYFQGNSAPDKSGLPSDRFSAERTGGSVSTLTIQRTQQEDSAVYLCASSLEGDNTEAFFGQGTRLTVV.

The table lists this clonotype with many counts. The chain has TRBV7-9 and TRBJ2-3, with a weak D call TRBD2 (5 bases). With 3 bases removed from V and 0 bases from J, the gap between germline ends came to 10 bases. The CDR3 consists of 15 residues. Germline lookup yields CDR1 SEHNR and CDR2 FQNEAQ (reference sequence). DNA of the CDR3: TGTGCCAGCAGCTTGGCGGGTAGCAGCACAGATACGCAGTATTTT. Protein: CASSLAGSSTDTQYF.

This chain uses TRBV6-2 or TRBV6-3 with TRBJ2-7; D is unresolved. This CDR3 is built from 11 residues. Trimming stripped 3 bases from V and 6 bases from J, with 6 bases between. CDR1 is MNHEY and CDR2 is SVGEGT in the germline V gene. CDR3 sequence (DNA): TGTGCCAGCAGTTATTGGCCCGAGCAGTACTTC. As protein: CASSYWPEQYF.

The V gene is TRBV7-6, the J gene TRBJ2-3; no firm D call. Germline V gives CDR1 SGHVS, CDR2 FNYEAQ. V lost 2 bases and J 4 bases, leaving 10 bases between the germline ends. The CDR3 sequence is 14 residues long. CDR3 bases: TGTGCCAGCAGCTTAAAGGCGCGCGCAGATACGCAGTATTTT. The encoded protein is CASSLKARADTQYF.

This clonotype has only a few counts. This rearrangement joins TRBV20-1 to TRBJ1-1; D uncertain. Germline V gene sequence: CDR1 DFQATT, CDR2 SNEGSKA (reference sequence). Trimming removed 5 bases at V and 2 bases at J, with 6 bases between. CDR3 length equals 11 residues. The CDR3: CSAQDNTEAFF. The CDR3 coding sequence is TGCAGTGCTCAAGACAACACTGAAGCTTTCTTT.

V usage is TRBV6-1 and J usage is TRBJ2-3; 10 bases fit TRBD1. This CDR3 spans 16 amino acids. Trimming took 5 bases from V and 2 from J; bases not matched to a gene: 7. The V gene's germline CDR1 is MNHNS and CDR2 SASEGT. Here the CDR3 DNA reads TGTGCCAGCAGTACCCCCGGGACAGGGGTCACAGATACGCAGTATTTT. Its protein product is CASSTPGTGVTDTQYF.

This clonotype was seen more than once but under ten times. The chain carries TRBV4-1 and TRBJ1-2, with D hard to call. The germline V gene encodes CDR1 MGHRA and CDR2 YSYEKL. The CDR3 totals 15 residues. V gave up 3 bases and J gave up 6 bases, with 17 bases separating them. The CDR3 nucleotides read TGCGCCAGCAGCCATATAGGGAGAGGGATCAATGGCTACACCTTC. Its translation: CASSHIGRGINGYTF.

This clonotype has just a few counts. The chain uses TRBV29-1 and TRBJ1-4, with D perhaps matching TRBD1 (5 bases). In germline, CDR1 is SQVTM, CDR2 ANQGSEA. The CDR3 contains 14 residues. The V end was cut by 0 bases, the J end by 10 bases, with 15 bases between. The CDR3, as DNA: TGCAGCGTTGAAGATCCCCCCGACGGGGGAAAACTGTTTTTT. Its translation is CSVEDPPDGGKLFF.

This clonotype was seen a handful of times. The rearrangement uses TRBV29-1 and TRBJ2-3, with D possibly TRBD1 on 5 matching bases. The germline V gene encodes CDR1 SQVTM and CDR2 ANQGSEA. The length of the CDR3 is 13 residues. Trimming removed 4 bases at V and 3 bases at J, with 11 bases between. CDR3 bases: TGCAGCGTTGCAGGGATATTAACAGATACGCAGTATTTT. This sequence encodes CSVAGILTDTQYF.

The CDR3 DNA reads TGTGCCAGTGGCAGACTAGACTACGAGCAGTACTTC. As protein: CASGRLDYEQYF. The chain is built from TRBV19 and TRBJ2-7; TRBD2 is a possible D gene (6 bases). V was trimmed by 8 bases and J by 3 bases, leaving 11 bases between them. This CDR3 comprises 12 residues. Germline CDR1 is LNHDA and CDR2 is SQIVND (reference sequence).

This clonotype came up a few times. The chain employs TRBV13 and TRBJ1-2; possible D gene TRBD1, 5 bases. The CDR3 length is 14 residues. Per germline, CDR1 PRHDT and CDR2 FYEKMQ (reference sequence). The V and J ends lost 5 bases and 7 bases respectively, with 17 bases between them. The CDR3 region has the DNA TGTGCCAGCAGCGCCCGGGACGCTGGGTCTGGCTACACCTTC. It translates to CASSARDAGSGYTF.